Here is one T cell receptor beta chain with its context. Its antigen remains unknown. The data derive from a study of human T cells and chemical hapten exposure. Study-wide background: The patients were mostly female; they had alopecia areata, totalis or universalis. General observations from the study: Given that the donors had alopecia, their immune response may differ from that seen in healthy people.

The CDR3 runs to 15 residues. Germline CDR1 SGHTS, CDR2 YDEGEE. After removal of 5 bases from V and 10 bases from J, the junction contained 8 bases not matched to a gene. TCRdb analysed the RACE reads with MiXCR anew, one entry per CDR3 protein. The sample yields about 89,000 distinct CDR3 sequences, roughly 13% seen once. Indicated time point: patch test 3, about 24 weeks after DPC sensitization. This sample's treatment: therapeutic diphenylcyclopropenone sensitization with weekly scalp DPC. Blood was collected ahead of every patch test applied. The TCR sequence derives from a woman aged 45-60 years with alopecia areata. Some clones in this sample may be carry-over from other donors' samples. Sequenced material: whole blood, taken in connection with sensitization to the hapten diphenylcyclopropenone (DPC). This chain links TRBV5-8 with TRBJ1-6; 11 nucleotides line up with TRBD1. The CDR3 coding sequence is TGTGCCAGCAGGCCCGCCGGGACAGGGGGATCACCCCTCCACTTT. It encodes CASRPAGTGGSPLHF.